The source of this T cell receptor beta chain is a study of OX40 agonist ivuxolimab in advanced cancers. Sequenced by immunoSEQ multiplex PCR; TCRdb stores in-frame clones only, minus some. Of 13,000 to 15,000 clones listed, over 70% are singletons. For this clone: What it binds is unknown.

Points from the study as a whole: Clonal expansion from baseline to week 6 occurred in both CD4+ and CD8+ T cells. Relatively little clonal expansion, among the lowest observed, appeared in partial responders at 0.1-3.0 mg/kg.

The receptor was isolated from an adult with an advanced solid tumor such as melanoma, head and neck, liver or kidney cancer. Source: CD4+ or CD8+ T cells sorted from blood, taken in a trial of the OX40 agonist ivuxolimab.

Here the CDR3 reads CASSDTYTQYF. The CDR3 DNA reads as TGCGCCAGCAGTGACACCTATACGCAGTATTTT. The V gene is TRBV10-2, the J gene TRBJ2-3; D is uncertain. The CDR3 consists of 11 residues. CDR1 is WSHSY and CDR2 is SAAADI in the germline V gene. Trimming stripped 3 bases from V and 7 bases from J, with 5 bases between.